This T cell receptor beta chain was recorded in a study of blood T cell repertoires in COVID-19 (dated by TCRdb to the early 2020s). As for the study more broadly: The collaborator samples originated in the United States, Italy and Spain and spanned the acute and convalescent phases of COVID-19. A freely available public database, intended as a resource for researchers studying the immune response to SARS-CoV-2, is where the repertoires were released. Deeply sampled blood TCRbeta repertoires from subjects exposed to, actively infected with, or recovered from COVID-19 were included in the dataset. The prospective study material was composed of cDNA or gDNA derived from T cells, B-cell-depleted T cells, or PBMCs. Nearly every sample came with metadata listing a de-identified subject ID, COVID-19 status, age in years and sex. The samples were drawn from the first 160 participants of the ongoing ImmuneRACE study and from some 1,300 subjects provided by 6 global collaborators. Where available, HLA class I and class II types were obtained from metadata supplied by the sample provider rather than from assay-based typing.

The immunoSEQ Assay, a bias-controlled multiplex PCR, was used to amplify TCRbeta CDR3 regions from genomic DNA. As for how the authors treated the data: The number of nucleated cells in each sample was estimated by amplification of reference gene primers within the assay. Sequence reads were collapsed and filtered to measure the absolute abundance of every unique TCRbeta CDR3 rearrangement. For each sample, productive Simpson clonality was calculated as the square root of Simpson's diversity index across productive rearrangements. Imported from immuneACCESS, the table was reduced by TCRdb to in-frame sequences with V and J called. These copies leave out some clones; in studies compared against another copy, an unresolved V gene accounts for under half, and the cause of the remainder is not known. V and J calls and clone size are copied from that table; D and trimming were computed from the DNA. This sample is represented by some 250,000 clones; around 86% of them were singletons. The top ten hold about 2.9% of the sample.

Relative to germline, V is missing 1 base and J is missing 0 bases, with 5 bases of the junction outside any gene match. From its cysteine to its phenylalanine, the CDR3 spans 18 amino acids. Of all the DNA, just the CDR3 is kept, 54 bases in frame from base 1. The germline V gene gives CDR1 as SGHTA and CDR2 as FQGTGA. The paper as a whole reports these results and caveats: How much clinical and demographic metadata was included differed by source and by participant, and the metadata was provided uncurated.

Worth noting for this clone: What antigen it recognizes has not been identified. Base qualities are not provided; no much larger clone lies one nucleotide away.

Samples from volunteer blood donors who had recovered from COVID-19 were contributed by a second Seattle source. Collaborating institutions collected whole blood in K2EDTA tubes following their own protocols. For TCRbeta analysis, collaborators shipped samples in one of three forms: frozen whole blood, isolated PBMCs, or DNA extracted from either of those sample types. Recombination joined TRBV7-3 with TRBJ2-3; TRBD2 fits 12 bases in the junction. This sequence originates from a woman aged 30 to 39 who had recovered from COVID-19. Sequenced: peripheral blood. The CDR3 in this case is CASSLMATSGGSTDTQYF. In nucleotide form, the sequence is TGTGCCAGCAGCTTAATGGCGACTAGCGGGGGCAGCACAGATACGCAGTATTTT.